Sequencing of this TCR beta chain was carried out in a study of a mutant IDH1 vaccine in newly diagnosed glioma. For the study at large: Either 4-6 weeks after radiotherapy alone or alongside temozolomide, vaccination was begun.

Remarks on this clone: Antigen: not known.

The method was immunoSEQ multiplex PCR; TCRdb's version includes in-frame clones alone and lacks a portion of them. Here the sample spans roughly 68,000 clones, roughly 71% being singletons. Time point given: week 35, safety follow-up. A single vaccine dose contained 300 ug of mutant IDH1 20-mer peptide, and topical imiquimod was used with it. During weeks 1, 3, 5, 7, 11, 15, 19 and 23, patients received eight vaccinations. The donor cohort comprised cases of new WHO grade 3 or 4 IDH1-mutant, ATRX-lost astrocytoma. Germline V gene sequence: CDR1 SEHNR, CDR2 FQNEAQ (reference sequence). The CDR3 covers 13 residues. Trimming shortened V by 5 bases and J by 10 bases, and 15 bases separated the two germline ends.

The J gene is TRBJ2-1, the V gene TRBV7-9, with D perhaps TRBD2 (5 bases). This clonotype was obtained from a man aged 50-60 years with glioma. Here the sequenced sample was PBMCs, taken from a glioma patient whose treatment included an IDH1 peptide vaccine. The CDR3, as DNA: TGTGCCAGCAGCCGAGGGCCCTTAGGGGAGCAGTTCTTC. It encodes CASSRGPLGEQFF. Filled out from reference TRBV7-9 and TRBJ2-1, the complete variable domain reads DTGVSQNPRHKITKRGQNVTFRCDPISEHNRLYWYRQTLGQGPEFLTYFQNEAQLEKSRLLSDRFSAERPKGSFSTLEIQRTEQGDSAMYLCASSRGPLGEQFFGPGTRLTVL.